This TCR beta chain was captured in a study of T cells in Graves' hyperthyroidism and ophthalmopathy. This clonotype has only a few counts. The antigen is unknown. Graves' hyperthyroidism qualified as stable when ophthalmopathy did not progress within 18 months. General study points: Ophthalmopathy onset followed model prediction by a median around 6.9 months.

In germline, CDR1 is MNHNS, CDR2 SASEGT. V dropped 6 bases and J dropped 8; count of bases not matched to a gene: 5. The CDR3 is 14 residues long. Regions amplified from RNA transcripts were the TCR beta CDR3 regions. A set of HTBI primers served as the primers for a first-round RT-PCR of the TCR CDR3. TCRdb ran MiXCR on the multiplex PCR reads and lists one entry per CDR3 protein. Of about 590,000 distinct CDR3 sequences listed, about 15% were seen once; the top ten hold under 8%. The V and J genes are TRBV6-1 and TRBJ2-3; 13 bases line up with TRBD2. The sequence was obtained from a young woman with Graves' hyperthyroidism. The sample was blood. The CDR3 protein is CASRTSGGQGTQYF. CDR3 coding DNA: TGTGCCAGCAGGACTAGCGGGGGGCAGGGTACGCAGTATTTT.